These T cell receptor beta chains were read from a single sample in a study of kidney transplant recipient with SARS-CoV-2 infection. One entry per CDR3 protein results from TCRdb running MiXCR on the reads. Here the sample spans roughly 230,000 distinct CDR3 sequences, more than 25% being singletons. The sequences come from a blood sample, collected at baseline and on day 111 from a kidney transplant recipient. The receptors come from a male patient aged 25 to 39 who had COVID-19 and was a kidney transplant recipient. The graft donor may be the source of some T cells. CDR3s leave out the opening cysteine and the closing phenylalanine or tryptophan. Each record gives: clone size, J gene, V gene, CDR3 protein. Part of the rows lack a size; the others show once, few, many or a class for expanded clones.

>NA|TRBJ2-6|TRBV3-1
ASSQGDSFSGANILT
>many|TRBJ1-2|TRBV10-2
ASSCWDTSRKTYGYT
>many|TRBJ2-5|TRBV19
ASSPRNAQETQY
>many|TRBJ2-5|TRBV6-5
ASSYGRTIQETQY
>many|TRBJ2-3|TRBV4-2
ASSYGQGSDTDTQY
>NA|TRBJ2-7|TRBV7-6
ASSTLSGNPT
>NA|TRBJ1-3|TRBV20-1
SARDPGSGNTVY
>NA|TRBJ1-2|TRBV28
ASSLPDAGCGCT
>NA|TRBJ1-2|TRBV11-1
SSSVKSKAGKTYGYT
>many|TRBJ1-2|TRBV5-1
ASSSPTNYGYT
>NA|TRBJ2-1|TRBV19
ASSFQGDNEQF
>NA|TRBJ2-3|TRBV9
ASSTLLGDAQY
>many|TRBJ1-2|TRBV6-9
ASSTVWPYGKTYGYT
>many|TRBJ2-3|TRBV28
ASSQLSTDTQY
>many|TRBJ2-1|TRBV29-1
SVGELADYNEQF
>NA|TRBJ2-4|TRBV24-1
ATSDALAGVRNIQY
>few|TRBJ2-3|TRBV6-8
ASGGGADTQY
>many|TRBJ2-5|TRBV6-1
ASSDVLVERETQY
>many|TRBJ1-1|TRBV28
ASSRRDFGERTEAF
>many|NA|TRBV5-1
ASSLTSGQTGEQY
>many|TRBJ1-2|TRBV8-2
GSYAVDSRKTYGYT
>many|TRBJ1-2|TRBV7-9
ASSMDRYHGKTYGYT
>NA|TRBJ2-3|TRBV10-3
AISEFGGSSTDTQY
>many|TRBJ1-2|TRBV6-8
ASSVSARSRKTYGYT
>many|TRBJ1-2|TRBV8-2
GSNLSDSRKTYGYT
>many|TRBJ2-2|TRBV5-1
ASKVQGYTGELF
>NA|TRBJ2-7|TRBV7-2
ASSFPGLAGYEQY
>many|TRBJ1-1|TRBV28
ASRTGQGDTEAF
>many|TRBJ2-7|TRBV20-1
SARGLATYEQY
>many|TRBJ1-2|TRBV7-9
ASSNGRYHGKTYGYT
>many|TRBJ2-5|TRBV6-6
ASSLGLAGQTQY
>NA|TRBJ2-5|TRBV3-1
ASSRQYPISFSETQY
>many|TRBJ2-3|TRBV9
ASSVDGGRTDTQY
>NA|TRBJ2-6|TRBV8-2
GRTVSITQSRANVLT
>NA|TRBJ2-3|TRBV5-1
ASSLDPSGTSTDTQY
>many|TRBJ2-7|TRBV27
ASRRNSEGGSYEQY
>many|TRBJ2-5|TRBV6-5
ASSEIVLGETQY
>many|TRBJ2-2|TRBV3-1
ASSACNPISGLTGELF
>NA|TRBJ1-2|TRBV27
ASSARAPGWKTCGYT
>many|TRBJ1-1|TRBV11-2
ASSSRPRSEGTEAF
>many|TRBJ1-1|TRBV9
ASSVEDSYTEAF
>many|TRBJ1-2|TRBV19
ASLAGSNYGYT
>many|TRBJ2-2|TRBV7-9
ASSPRQGPNTGELF
>many|TRBJ2-5|TRBV7-3
ASSSGGLETQY
>many|TRBJ1-6|TRBV28
ASSQGGGYNSPLH
>many|NA|TRBV7-9
ASSLTGGDYEQY
>few|TRBJ2-5|TRBV3-1
ASSEPSPISFSETQC
>many|TRBJ1-2|TRBV3-1
ASSIHPTLRKTYGYT
>many|TRBJ1-3|TRBV14
ASAMDSSGNTIY
>NA|TRBJ1-1|TRBV11-3
ASSLGELNTEAF